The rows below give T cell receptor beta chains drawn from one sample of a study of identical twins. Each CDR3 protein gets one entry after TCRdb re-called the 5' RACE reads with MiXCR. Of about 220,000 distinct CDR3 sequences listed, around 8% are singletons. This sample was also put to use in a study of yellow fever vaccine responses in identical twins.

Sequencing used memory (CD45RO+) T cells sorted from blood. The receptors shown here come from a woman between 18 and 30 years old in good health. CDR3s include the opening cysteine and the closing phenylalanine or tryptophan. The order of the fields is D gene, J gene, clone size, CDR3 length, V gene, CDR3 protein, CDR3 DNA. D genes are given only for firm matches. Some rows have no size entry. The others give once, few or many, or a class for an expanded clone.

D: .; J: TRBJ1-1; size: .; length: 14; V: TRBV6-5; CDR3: CASSYTGMNTEAFF; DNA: TGTGCCAGCAGTTACACAGGGATGAACACTGAAGCTTTCTTT
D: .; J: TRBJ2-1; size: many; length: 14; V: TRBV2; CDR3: CASSEIAAYNEQFF; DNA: TGTGCCAGCAGTGAAATAGCGGCCTACAATGAGCAGTTCTTC
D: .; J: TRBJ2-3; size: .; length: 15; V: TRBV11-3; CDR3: CASSVGGTQTDTQYF; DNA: TGTGCCAGCAGCGTTGGGGGAACCCAAACAGATACGCAGTATTTT
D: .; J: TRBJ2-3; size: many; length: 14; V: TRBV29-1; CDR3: CSFGGTGWTDTQYF; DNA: TGCAGCTTTGGGGGGACGGGGTGGACAGATACGCAGTATTTT
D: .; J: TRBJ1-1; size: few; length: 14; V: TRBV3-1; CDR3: CASSHLAGSTEAFF; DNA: TGTGCCAGCAGCCACTTGGCAGGTAGTACTGAAGCTTTCTTT
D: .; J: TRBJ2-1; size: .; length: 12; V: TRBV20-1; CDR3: CSARDRRHEQFF; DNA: TGCAGTGCTAGAGATCGGCGACATGAGCAGTTCTTC
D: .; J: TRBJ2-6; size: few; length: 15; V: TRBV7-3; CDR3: CASSLMDGGANVLTF; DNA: TGTGCCAGCAGCTTAATGGATGGAGGGGCCAACGTCCTGACTTTC
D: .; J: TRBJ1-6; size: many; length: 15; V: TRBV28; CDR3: CASTRFTGSDSPLHF; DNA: TGTGCCAGCACCCGCTTTACAGGGAGTGATTCACCCCTCCACTTT
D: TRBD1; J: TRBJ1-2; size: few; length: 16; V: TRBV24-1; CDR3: CATSGPTGGANYGYTF; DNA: TGTGCCACCAGTGGACCAACAGGGGGCGCTAACTATGGCTACACCTTC
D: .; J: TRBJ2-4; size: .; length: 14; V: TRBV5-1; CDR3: CASSLGIAKNIQYF; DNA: TGCGCCAGCAGCTTGGGAATAGCCAAAAACATTCAGTACTTC
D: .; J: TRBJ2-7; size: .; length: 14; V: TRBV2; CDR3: CASRGEGGPYEQYF; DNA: TGTGCCAGCAGGGGAGAAGGGGGACCCTACGAGCAGTACTTC
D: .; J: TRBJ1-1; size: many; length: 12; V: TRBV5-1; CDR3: CASSGGRGEAFF; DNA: TGCGCCAGCAGCGGTGGACGGGGTGAAGCTTTCTTT
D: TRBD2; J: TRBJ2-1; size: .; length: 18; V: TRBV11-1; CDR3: CASSYPEKISGTDNEQFF; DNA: TGTGCCAGCAGCTACCCCGAGAAGATTAGCGGGACCGACAATGAGCAGTTCTTC
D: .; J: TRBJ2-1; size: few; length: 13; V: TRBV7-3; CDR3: CASSLGRVDEQFF; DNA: TGTGCCAGCAGCTTAGGAAGGGTGGATGAGCAGTTCTTC
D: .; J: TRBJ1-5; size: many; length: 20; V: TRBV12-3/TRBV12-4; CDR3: CASSLLLPPRGGTIYQPQHF; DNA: TGTGCCAGCAGTTTGCTTCTCCCCCCCCGGGGAGGGACAATTTATCAGCCCCAGCATTTT
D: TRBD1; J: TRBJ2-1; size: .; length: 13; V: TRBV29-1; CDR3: CSATGQGINEQFF; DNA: TGCAGCGCAACGGGACAGGGGATTAATGAGCAGTTCTTC
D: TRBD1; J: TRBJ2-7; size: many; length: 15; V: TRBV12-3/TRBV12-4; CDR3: CASSLPTGESHEQYF; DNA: TGTGCCAGCAGTTTACCGACAGGGGAGAGCCACGAGCAGTACTTC
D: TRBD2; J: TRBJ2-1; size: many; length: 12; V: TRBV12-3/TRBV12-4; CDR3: CASSVAGGKQFF; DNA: TGTGCCAGCAGTGTAGCGGGGGGGAAGCAGTTCTTC
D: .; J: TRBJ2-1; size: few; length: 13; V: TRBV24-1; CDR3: CATSDPVWNEQFF; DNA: TGTGCCACCAGTGACCCGGTCTGGAATGAGCAGTTCTTC
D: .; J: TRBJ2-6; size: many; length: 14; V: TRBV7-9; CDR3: CASSPDRPPNVLTF; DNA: TGTGCCAGCAGCCCAGACAGGCCACCCAACGTCCTGACTTTC
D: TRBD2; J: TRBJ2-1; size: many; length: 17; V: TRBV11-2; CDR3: CASRKFSGRYSYNEQFF; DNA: TGTGCCAGCAGGAAGTTTAGCGGGAGGTACTCCTACAATGAGCAGTTCTTC
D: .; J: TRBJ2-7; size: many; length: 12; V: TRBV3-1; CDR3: CASSQDAREQYF; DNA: TGTGCCAGCAGCCAAGATGCGAGGGAGCAGTACTTC
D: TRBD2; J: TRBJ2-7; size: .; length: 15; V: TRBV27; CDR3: CASSLTASGTYEQYF; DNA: TGTGCCAGCAGTTTAACGGCTAGCGGGACTTACGAGCAGTACTTC
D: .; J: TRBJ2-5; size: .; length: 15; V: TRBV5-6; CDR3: CASGTVGVAKQTQYF; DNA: TGTGCCAGCGGAACAGTGGGAGTCGCCAAGCAGACCCAGTACTTC
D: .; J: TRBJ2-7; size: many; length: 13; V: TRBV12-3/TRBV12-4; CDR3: CASSLGVSYEQYF; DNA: TGTGCCAGCAGTTTAGGGGTGTCCTACGAGCAGTACTTC
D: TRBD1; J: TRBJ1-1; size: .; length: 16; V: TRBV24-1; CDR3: CATSDPRDRDGTEAFF; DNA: TGTGCCACCAGTGATCCCCGGGACAGGGATGGCACTGAAGCTTTCTTT
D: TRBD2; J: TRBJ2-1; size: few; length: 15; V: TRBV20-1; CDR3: CSASETSGLLNEQFF; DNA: TGCAGTGCTAGTGAAACTAGCGGGTTGCTGAATGAGCAGTTCTTC
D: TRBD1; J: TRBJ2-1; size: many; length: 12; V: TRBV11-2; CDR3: CASSRTGGEQFF; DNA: TGTGCCAGCAGCCGGACAGGGGGTGAGCAGTTCTTC
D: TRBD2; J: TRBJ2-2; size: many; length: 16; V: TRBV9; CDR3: CASSASGRRGTGELFF; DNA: TGTGCCAGCAGCGCTAGCGGGAGAAGGGGGACCGGGGAGCTGTTTTTT
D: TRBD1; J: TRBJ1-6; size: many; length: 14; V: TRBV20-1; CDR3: CSARQGQEASPLHF; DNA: TGCAGTGCTAGACAGGGACAGGAGGCCTCACCCCTCCACTTT
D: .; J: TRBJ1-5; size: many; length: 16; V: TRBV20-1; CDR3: CSAVSLTGYSNQPQHF; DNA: TGCAGTGCGGTCTCTCTGACAGGCTATAGCAATCAGCCCCAGCATTTT
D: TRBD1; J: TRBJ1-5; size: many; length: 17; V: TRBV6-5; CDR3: CASSSTGTGVYRQPQHF; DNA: TGTGCCAGCAGTTCGACCGGGACAGGGGTTTATCGTCAGCCCCAGCATTTT
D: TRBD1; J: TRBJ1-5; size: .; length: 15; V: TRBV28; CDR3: CASSLGTAANQPQHF; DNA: TGTGCCAGCAGTCTAGGGACAGCTGCCAATCAGCCCCAGCATTTT
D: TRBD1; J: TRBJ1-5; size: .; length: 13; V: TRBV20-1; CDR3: CSASNRGDQPQHF; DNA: TGCAGTGCTAGCAACAGGGGAGATCAGCCCCAGCATTTT
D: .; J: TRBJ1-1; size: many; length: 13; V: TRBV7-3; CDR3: CASSLWGSTEAFF; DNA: TGTGCCAGCAGCTTATGGGGATCCACTGAAGCTTTCTTT
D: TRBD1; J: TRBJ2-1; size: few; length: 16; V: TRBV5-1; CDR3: CASSLARTGQSNEQFF; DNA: TGCGCCAGCAGCTTGGCTAGGACAGGTCAATCCAATGAGCAGTTCTTC
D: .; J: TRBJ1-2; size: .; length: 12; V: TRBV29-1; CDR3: CSVAYGNYGYTF; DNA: TGCAGCGTTGCGTACGGGAACTATGGCTACACCTTC
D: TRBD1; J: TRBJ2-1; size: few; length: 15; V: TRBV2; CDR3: CASTLGGRAWDEQFF; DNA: TGTGCCAGCACCCTAGGGGGCAGGGCTTGGGATGAGCAGTTCTTC
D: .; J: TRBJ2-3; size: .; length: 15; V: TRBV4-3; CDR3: CASSQDLRDTDTQYF; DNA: TGCGCCAGCAGCCAAGATTTACGGGACACAGATACGCAGTATTTT
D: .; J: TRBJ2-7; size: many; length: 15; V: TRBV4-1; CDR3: CASSLPGSISYEQYF; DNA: TGCGCCAGCAGCTTACCGGGCAGCATATCCTACGAGCAGTACTTC
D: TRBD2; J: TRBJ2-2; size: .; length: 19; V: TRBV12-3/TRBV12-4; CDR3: CTSSLKATSGSTIAGELFF; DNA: TGTACCAGCAGTTTAAAGGCGACTAGCGGGAGTACGATCGCCGGGGAGCTGTTTTTT